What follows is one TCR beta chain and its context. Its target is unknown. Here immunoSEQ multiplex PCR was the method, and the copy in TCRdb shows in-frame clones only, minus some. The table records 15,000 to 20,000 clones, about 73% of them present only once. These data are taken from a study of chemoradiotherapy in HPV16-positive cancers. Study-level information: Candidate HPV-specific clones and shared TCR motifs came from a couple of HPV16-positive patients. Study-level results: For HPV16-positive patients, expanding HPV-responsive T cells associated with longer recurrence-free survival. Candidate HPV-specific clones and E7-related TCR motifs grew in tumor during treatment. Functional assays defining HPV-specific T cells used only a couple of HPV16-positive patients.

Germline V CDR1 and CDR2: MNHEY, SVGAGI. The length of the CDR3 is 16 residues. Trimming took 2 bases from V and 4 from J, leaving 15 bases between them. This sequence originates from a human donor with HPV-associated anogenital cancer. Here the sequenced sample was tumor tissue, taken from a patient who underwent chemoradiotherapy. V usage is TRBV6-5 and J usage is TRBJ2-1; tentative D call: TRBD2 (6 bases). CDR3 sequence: CASSYISGAWYNEQFF. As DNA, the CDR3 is TGTGCCAGCAGTTACATTTCGGGAGCTTGGTACAATGAGCAGTTCTTC.